The 20 T cell receptor beta chains below all came from one sample that was sequenced in a study of blood T cells in healthy people across ages. Together with a sample-barcoded 5' primer, a J-beta primer mix was included in a second PCR lasting roughly 6 to 12 cycles. TCRdb re-derived calls from the 5' RACE reads in MiXCR, one entry per CDR3 protein. Of about 580,000 distinct CDR3 sequences listed, around 48% are singletons. Specimen: blood. These receptors originate from an elderly man in good health.

This clonotype was seen repeatedly, ten times or more. The chain joins TRBV6-6 to TRBJ2-7; 7 bases match TRBD2. Germline values: CDR1 MNHNY, CDR2 SVGAGI (reference sequence). CDR3 length: 12 residues. The junction had 3 bases not matched to a gene; V was cut back by 6 bases and J by 4 bases. The CDR3 region has the DNA TGTGCCAGCAGCGGGGGGATTTACGAGCAGTACTTC. It encodes CASSGGIYEQYF.

This clonotype was detected many times. The rearrangement uses TRBV6-5 and TRBJ2-7; D is tentatively TRBD1 or TRBD2 (5 bases each). This CDR3 has 17 residues. Germline V CDR1 and CDR2: MNHEY, SVGAGI. V was cut by 5 bases and J by 3 bases, with 23 bases left in between. The CDR3 DNA reads as TGTGCCAGCAGTCGACGGCCCGGGACGGCCGGCAACTACGAGCAGTACTTC. It is translated as CASSRRPGTAGNYEQYF.

This chain joins TRBV27 and TRBJ2-3; tentative D call: TRBD2 (6 bases). Deletions cut 6 bases from V and 1 base from J, with 17 bases between. The CDR3 sequence is 16 residues long. Germline CDR1 MNHEY, CDR2 SMNVEV (reference sequence). CDR3 loop: CASSLTGGSGTDTQYF. In nucleotides, the CDR3 is TGTGCCAGCAGCTTAACTGGGGGGAGTGGCACAGATACGCAGTATTTT.

This clonotype was seen repeatedly, ten times or more. CDR3 sequence reads: CASSLGSGSTQYF. DNA of the CDR3: TGTGCCAGCAGCTTAGGGTCAGGGTCGACCCAGTACTTC. The chain employs TRBV7-9 and TRBJ2-5; D perhaps matches TRBD1 (5 bases). The V and J ends lost 1 base and 7 bases respectively, with 10 bases between them. This CDR3 is built from 13 residues. The germline gives CDR1 SEHNR, CDR2 FQNEAQ (reference sequence).

The J gene is TRBJ1-1, the V gene TRBV20-1; unclear D gene. The germline V gene has CDR1 DFQATT and CDR2 SNEGSKA (reference sequence). V lost 3 bases to trimming and J lost 4 bases, with 12 bases between them. The CDR3 extends over 13 amino acids. This chain's CDR3 is CSARDPRGTEAFF. CDR3 in DNA: TGCAGTGCTAGGGACCCTCGAGGCACTGAAGCTTTCTTT.

A few counts support this clonotype. One end of the junction does not line up with germline, which may come from a read error. CDR3 nucleotide sequence: TGTGCCAGCAGTCTCGGGGACAGACAAGAGACCCAGTACTTC. Amino acid sequence: CASSLGDRQETQYF. The chain joins TRBV5-1 to TRBJ2-5, with 7 positions matching TRBD1. The CDR3 length is 14 residues. Germline loops: CDR1 SGHRS, CDR2 YFSETQ.

This chain connects TRBV20-1 to TRBJ2-7; a possible D gene is TRBD2 (5 bases). Germline CDR1 is DFQATT and CDR2 is SNEGSKA (reference sequence). V was cut by 1 base and J by 4 bases, with 14 bases left in between. The CDR3 is made up of 14 amino acids. Written as DNA, the CDR3 is TGCAGTGCTAGAGTCCTGCTTCCGGGATACGAGCAGTACTTC. Residues: CSARVLLPGYEQYF.

CDR3 nucleotides: TGCAGCGTTGAACAGGGGGCGCAGGGGTATGGCTACACCTTC. Its protein product is CSVEQGAQGYGYTF. The V gene is TRBV29-1, the J gene TRBJ1-2; TRBD1 matches at 8 bases. Germline trimming cut 2 bases from V and 5 bases from J; bases unmatched to any gene: 7. The CDR3 extends over 14 amino acids. Germline V gives CDR1 SQVTM, CDR2 ANQGSEA.

In its sample, this clonotype was seen many times. The rearrangement joins TRBV4-1 to TRBJ2-3; D remains ambiguous. CDR3 length: 15 amino acids. V was trimmed by 1 base and J by 3 bases, leaving 11 bases between them. Looked up from germline, CDR1 is MGHRA and CDR2 is YSYEKL. Here the CDR3 DNA reads TGCGCCAGCAGCCAAGTATCCCAAACAACAGATACGCAGTATTTT. Amino acids: CASSQVSQTTDTQYF.

The chain combines TRBV6-6 with TRBJ1-1; the D gene is possibly TRBD1 (6 bases). In germline, CDR1 is MNHNY, CDR2 SVGAGI (reference sequence). CDR3 length equals 15 residues. The germline V and J ends were trimmed by 6 bases and 1 base, with 15 bases remaining between them. The CDR3 DNA follows: TGTGCCAGCAGCGTCAGGGGCCTGAGGAACACTGAAGCTTTCTTT. Protein product: CASSVRGLRNTEAFF.

V gene TRBV20-1 combines with J gene TRBJ2-3; D unclear. The germline CDR1 and CDR2 sequences are DFQATT and SNEGSKA (reference sequence). The CDR3 totals 14 residues. The germline V and J ends were trimmed by 3 bases and 2 bases, with 12 bases remaining between them. The CDR3 reads CSARGQSHTDTQYF. The CDR3, as DNA: TGCAGTGCTAGGGGTCAGAGCCACACAGATACGCAGTATTTT.

This clonotype was recorded a few times. The chain has TRBV2 and TRBJ2-7, with 7 bases that match TRBD1. Germline V lookup: CDR1 SNHLY, CDR2 FYNNEI. V gave up 5 bases and J gave up 3 bases; unmatched junction bases: 4. The length of the CDR3 is 13 residues. The CDR3 is CASSKGQLYEQYF. The CDR3 DNA follows: TGTGCCAGCAGTAAGGGACAGCTCTACGAGCAGTACTTC. Full variable domain (rest looked up from reference TRBV2 and TRBJ2-7): EPEVTQTPSHQVTQMGQEVILRCVPISNHLYFYWYRQILGQKVEFLVSFYNNEISEKSEIFDDQFSVERPDGSNFTLKIRSTKLEDSAMYFCASSKGQLYEQYFGPGTRLTVT.

As for this clonotype: This may arise from a read error, as a much more abundant clone is one base away. The chain links TRBV7-9 to TRBJ2-1, with 7 bases fitting TRBD1. V dropped 5 bases and J dropped 6; count of bases not matched to a gene: 13. This CDR3 comprises 16 residues. Per the germline V gene, CDR1 is SEHNR and CDR2 is FQNEAQ (reference sequence). The CDR3 nucleotides are TGTGCCAGCAGCCCCCCCAGGGGGATTTGCGGCAATGAGCAGTTCTTC. It yields the protein CASSPPRGICGNEQFF.

In the case of this clonotype: Germline is not matched at one junction end, which may reflect a read error. J is TRBJ2-1 and V is TRBV25-1; possibly TRBD2 for D (6 bases). Germline V CDR1 and CDR2: MGHDK, SYGVNS. This CDR3 contains 16 residues. Written as DNA, the CDR3 is TGTGCCAGCAGTGACGGCCCCGGGGGTGGGTACAATGGGCAGTTCTTC. This translates into CASSDGPGGGYNGQFF.

V usage is TRBV30 and J usage is TRBJ2-5; TRBD2 aligns across 11 bases. Trimming at V came to 0 bases and at J to 4 bases, leaving 4 bases not matched to a gene. CDR1 and CDR2 (germline): GTSNPN, SVGIG (reference sequence). The CDR3 is 15 residues long. The CDR3 DNA follows: TGTGCCTGGAGTGTTAACGGACTAGCGGGAGAGACCCAGTACTTC. Its protein product is CAWSVNGLAGETQYF. Full variable domain (remainder filled in from reference TRBV30 and TRBJ2-5): SQTIHQWPATLVQPVGSPLSLECTVEGTSNPNLYWYRQAAGRGLQLLFYSVGIGQISSEVPQNLSASRPQDRQFILSSKKLLLSDSGFYLCAWSVNGLAGETQYFGPGTRLLVL.

The chain employs TRBV7-2 and TRBJ2-3; the match to TRBD2 covers 12 bases. This CDR3 contains 16 residues. The germline V gene has CDR1 SGHTA and CDR2 FQGNSA. V was pared by 5 bases and J by 6 bases, with 9 bases of the junction left unmatched. CDR3 sequence reads: CASSPWGLAGGDTQYF. CDR3 coding DNA: TGTGCCAGCAGCCCCTGGGGACTAGCGGGTGGGGATACGCAGTATTTT. Variable domain in full (rest from reference TRBV7-2 and TRBJ2-3): GAGVSQSPSNKVTEKGKDVELRCDPISGHTALYWYRQSLGQGLEFLIYFQGNSAPDKSGLPSDRFSAERTGGSVSTLTIQRTQQEDSAVYLCASSPWGLAGGDTQYFGPGTRLTVL.

This chain connects TRBV5-1 to TRBJ1-1; D might be TRBD1 (5 bases). The CDR3 runs 19 residues. Germline V gene sequence: CDR1 SGHRS, CDR2 YFSETQ. V shed 2 bases and J shed 3 bases, with 26 bases lying between them. CDR3 region: CASSFGRYPKGPSDTEAFF. The CDR3 DNA follows: TGCGCCAGCAGCTTTGGACGGTACCCGAAGGGGCCATCCGACACTGAAGCTTTCTTT.

The CDR3 sequence is CASSVQGQSSYEQYF. The CDR3 DNA sequence: TGTGCCAGCAGCGTACAGGGACAGAGCTCCTACGAGCAGTACTTC. This rearrangement joins TRBV9 to TRBJ2-7, with 7 nucleotides matching TRBD1. Trimming cost V 1 base and J 0 bases; bases outside gene matches: 4. Germline V CDR1 and CDR2: SGDLS, YYNGEE. This CDR3 has 15 amino acids.

This clonotype appeared once. This chain links TRBV2 with TRBJ1-2, with D possibly TRBD1 on 5 matching bases. Trimming left V 11 bases short and J 6 bases short, with 25 bases between. This CDR3 is built from 15 residues. Germline assignment: CDR1 SNHLY and CDR2 FYNNEI. The CDR3 loop is CAGNGGRGGADGYTF. CDR3 DNA sequence: TGTGCCGGGAACGGGGGAAGGGGAGGAGCCGATGGCTACACCTTC.

The CDR3 DNA sequence: TGTGCCAGCAGCTTTAGTGAGGACTCCTACGAGCAGTACTTC. It translates to CASSFSEDSYEQYF. The rearrangement links TRBV4-2 to TRBJ2-7; D unresolved. This CDR3 region has 14 residues. Germline CDR1 is LGHNA and CDR2 is YNFKEQ. Trimming removed 5 bases at V and 0 bases at J, with 11 bases between.